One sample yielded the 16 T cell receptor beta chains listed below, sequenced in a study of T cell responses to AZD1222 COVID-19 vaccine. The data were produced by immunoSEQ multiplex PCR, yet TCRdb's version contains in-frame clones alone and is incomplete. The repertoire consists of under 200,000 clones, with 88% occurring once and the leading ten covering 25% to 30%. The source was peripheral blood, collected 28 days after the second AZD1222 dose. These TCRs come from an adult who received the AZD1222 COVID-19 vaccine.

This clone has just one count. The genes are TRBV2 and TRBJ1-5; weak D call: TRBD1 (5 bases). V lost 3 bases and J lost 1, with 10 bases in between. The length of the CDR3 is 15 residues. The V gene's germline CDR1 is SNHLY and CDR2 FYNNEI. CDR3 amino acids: CASSDSRVSNQPQHF. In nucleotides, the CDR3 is TGTGCCAGCAGTGACTCCAGGGTGAGCAATCAGCCCCAGCATTTT.

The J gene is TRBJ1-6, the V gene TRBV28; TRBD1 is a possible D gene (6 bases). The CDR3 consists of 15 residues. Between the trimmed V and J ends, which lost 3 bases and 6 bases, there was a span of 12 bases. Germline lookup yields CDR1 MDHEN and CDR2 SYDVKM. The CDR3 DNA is TGTGCCAGCAGTTTTGAGGACAGACCTAATTCACCCCTCCACTTT. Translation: CASSFEDRPNSPLHF.

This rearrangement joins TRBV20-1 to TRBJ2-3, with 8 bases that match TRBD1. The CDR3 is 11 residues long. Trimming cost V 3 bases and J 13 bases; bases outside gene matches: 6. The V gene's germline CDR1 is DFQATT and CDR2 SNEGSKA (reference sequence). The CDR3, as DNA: TGCAGTGCTAGTAGGACAGGGATAAAGTATTTT. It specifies CSASRTGIKYF.

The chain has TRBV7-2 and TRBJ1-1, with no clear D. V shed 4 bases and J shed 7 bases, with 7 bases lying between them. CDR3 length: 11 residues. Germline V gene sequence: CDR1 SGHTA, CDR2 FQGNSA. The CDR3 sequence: CASSSGSEAFF. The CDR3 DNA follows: TGTGCCAGCAGCTCGGGAAGTGAAGCTTTCTTT.

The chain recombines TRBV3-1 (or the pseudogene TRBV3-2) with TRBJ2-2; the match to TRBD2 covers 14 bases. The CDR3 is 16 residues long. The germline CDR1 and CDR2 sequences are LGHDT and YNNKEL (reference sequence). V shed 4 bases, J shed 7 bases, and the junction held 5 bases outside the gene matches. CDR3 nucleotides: TGTGCCAGCAGCCGACTAGCGGGAGGGTCGGGCGGGGAGCTGTTTTTT. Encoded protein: CASSRLAGGSGGELFF.

In DNA, the CDR3 is TGTGCCAGCAGTCGGAGGGATGAGCAGTTCTTC. Protein: CASSRRDEQFF. The genes are TRBV3-1 (or the pseudogene TRBV3-2) and TRBJ2-1; possible D gene TRBD2, 6 bases. Looked up from germline, CDR1 is LGHDT and CDR2 is YNNKEL (reference sequence). CDR3 length: 11 residues. The ends were cut back, 6 bases at V and 8 bases at J, with 8 bases in the middle.

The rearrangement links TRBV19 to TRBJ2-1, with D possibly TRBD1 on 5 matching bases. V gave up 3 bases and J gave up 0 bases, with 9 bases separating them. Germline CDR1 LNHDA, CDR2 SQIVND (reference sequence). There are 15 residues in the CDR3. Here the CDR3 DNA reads TGTGCCAGTAGTATTCAGGGAAACTCCTACAATGAGCAGTTCTTC. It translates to CASSIQGNSYNEQFF.

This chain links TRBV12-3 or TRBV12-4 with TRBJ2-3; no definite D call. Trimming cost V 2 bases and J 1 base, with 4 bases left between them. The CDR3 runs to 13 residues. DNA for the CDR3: TGTGCCAGCAGTTTACAGGGCACAGATACGCAGTATTTT. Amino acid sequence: CASSLQGTDTQYF.

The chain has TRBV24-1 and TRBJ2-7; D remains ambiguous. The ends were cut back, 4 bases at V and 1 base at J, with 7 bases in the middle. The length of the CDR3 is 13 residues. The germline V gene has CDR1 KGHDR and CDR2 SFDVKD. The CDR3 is CATSDHGSYEQYF. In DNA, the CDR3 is TGTGCCACCAGTGACCATGGGTCCTACGAGCAGTACTTC.

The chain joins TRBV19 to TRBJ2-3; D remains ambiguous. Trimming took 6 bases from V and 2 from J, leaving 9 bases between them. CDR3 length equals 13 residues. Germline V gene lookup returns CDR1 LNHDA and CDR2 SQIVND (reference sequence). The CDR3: CASSDLNTDTQYF. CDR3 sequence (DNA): TGTGCCAGTAGCGACCTCAACACAGATACGCAGTATTTT. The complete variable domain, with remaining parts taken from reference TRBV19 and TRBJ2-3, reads DGGITQSPKYLFRKEGQNVTLSCEQNLNHDAMYWYRQDPGQGLRLIYYSQIVNDFQKGDIAEGYSVSREKKESFPLTVTSAQKNPTAFYLCASSDLNTDTQYFGPGTRLTVL.

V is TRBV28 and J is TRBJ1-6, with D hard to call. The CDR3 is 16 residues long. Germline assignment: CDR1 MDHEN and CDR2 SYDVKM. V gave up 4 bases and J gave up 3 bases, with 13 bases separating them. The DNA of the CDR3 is TGTGCCAGCAGTTCCAGGACGGATTTCTATAATTCACCCCTCCACTTT. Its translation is CASSSRTDFYNSPLHF.

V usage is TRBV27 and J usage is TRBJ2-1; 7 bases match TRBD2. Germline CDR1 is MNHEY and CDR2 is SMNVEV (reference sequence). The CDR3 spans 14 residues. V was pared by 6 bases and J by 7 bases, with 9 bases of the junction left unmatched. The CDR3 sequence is CASRRRGGINEQFF. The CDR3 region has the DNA TGTGCCAGCAGGAGAAGGGGAGGGATAAATGAGCAGTTCTTC.

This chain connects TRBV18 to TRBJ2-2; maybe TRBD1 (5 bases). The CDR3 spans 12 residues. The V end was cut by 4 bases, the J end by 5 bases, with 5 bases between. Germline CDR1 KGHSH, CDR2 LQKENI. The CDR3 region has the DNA TGTGCCAGCTCACGACAGACCGGGGAGCTGTTTTTT. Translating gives CASSRQTGELFF. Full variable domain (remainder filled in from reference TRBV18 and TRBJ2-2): NAGVMQNPRHLVRRRGQEARLRCSPMKGHSHVYWYRQLPEEGLKFMVYLQKENIIDESGMPKERFSAEFPKEGPSILRIQQVVRGDSAAYFCASSRQTGELFFGEGSRLTVL.

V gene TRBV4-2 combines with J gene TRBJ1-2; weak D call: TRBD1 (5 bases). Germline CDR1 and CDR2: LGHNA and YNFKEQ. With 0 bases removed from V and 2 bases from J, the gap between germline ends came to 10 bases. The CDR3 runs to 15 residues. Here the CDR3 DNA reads TGTGCCAGCAGCCAAGATGAGGACATCAACTATGGCTACACCTTC. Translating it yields CASSQDEDINYGYTF.

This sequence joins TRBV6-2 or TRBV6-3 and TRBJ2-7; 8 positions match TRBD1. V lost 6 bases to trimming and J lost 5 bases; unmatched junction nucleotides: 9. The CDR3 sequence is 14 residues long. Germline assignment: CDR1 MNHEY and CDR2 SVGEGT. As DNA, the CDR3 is TGTGCCAGCAGCTTGACAGGGGCCGTCCACGAGCAGTACTTC. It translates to CASSLTGAVHEQYF.

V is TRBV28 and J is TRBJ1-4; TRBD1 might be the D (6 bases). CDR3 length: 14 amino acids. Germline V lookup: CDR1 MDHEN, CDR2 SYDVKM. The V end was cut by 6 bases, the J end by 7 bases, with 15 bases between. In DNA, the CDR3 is TGTGCCAGCAGAGAACAGGGCCGCTCTGAAAAACTGTTTTTT. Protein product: CASREQGRSEKLFF.